These 26 T cell receptor beta chains originate from one sample sequenced in a study of monozygotic twins with inflammatory bowel disease. TCRdb re-called the 5' RACE reads and shows each CDR3 protein once, DNA omitted. The sample table sets out fewer than 550,000 distinct CDR3 sequences. The sequenced sample consisted of blood. These receptors came from a human donor with ulcerative colitis or Crohn's disease, or a healthy co-twin of an affected twin (not recorded which).

The rearrangement links TRBV20-1 to TRBJ2-3; TCRdb gives TRBD2 as the D gene, but with no DNA this cannot be confirmed. In germline, CDR1 is DFQATT, CDR2 SNEGSKA (reference sequence). The CDR3 runs 17 residues. The CDR3 is CSARDGRYHTIKNTQYF.

The chain uses TRBV4-3 and TRBJ2-4; TCRdb's assignment of TRBD1 cannot be checked, as there is no DNA. The CDR3 extends over 16 amino acids. The germline gives CDR1 LGHNA, CDR2 YSLEER. The CDR3 here is CASSQRPQDRSGIQYF.

The chain combines TRBV4-3 with TRBJ2-2; TCRdb lists TRBD1, though no DNA is available to test this call. Germline lookup yields CDR1 LGHNA and CDR2 YSLEER. This CDR3 has 15 residues. Here the CDR3 reads CASSATSGPTGELFF.

The chain uses TRBV5-1 and TRBJ2-1; TCRdb lists TRBD1, though no DNA is available to test this call. The CDR3 extends over 15 amino acids. From germline, CDR1 is SGHRS and CDR2 YFSETQ. CDR3: CASSLAAGVYNEQFF. Full variable domain (missing parts from reference TRBV5-1 and TRBJ2-1): KAGVTQTPRYLIKTRGQQVTLSCSPISGHRSVSWYQQTPGQGLQFLFEYFSETQRNKGNFPGRFSGRQFSNSRSEMNVSTLELGDSALYLCASSLAAGVYNEQFFGPGTRLTVL.

The chain is built from TRBV12-3 or TRBV12-4 and TRBJ1-6; TCRdb proposes TRBD1, but this gene call is untestable without DNA. The CDR3 consists of 14 residues. This chain's CDR3 is CASRKSGGNSPLHF.

The chain couples TRBV15 to TRBJ2-2; the TRBD1 assignment by TCRdb is unverifiable without DNA. Germline V gene sequence: CDR1 LNHNV, CDR2 YYDKDF (reference sequence). This CDR3 has 15 residues. This CDR3 reads CATSSPGQNTGELFF.

The rearrangement joins TRBV7-2 to TRBJ2-1; TCRdb lists TRBD2, though no DNA is available to test this call. CDR3 length equals 15 residues. Germline values: CDR1 SGHTA, CDR2 FQGNSA. The chain's CDR3 is CASSSGTSGRGEQFF.

This rearrangement joins TRBV6-1 to TRBJ1-2; the D call from TCRdb, TRBD1, cannot be confirmed without DNA. Germline V lookup: CDR1 MNHNS, CDR2 SASEGT. CDR3 length: 14 residues. The CDR3 sequence is CASRGHMGYYGYTF.

The chain employs TRBV4-1 and TRBJ2-7. The CDR3 length is 14 residues. The V gene's germline CDR1 is MGHRA and CDR2 YSYEKL. The CDR3 sequence is CASSQDPNASEQYF.

V usage is TRBV25-1 and J usage is TRBJ1-1; absent DNA, TCRdb's TRBD1 call cannot be checked. CDR3 length: 12 residues. Looked up from germline, CDR1 is MGHDK and CDR2 is SYGVNS. The CDR3 spells CASKFGQGKAFF.

The genes are TRBV28 and TRBJ2-1; the TRBD2 assignment by TCRdb is unverifiable without DNA. Per germline, CDR1 MDHEN and CDR2 SYDVKM. CDR3 size: 16 residues. The CDR3 spells CASSLGQTSAGGEQFF.

This rearrangement joins TRBV5-1 to TRBJ2-5; TCRdb picks TRBD2, but there is no DNA to check that call. The CDR3 spans 17 residues. CDR1 and CDR2 from the germline V gene are SGHRS and YFSETQ. CDR3 sequence reads: CASSLAVAGDGQETQYF.

The gene calls are TRBV5-1 and TRBJ2-3; no DNA is available, so the TRBD2 call from TCRdb remains unchecked. This CDR3 has 15 residues. Per the germline V gene, CDR1 is SGHRS and CDR2 is YFSETQ. This CDR3 is CASSPSGFSTDTQYF. The whole variable domain, remainder taken from reference TRBV5-1 and TRBJ2-3, is KAGVTQTPRYLIKTRGQQVTLSCSPISGHRSVSWYQQTPGQGLQFLFEYFSETQRNKGNFPGRFSGRQFSNSRSEMNVSTLELGDSALYLCASSPSGFSTDTQYFGPGTRLTVL.

The rearrangement links TRBV10-3 to TRBJ2-7. Germline CDR1 is ENHRY and CDR2 is SYGVKD. The CDR3 sequence is 15 residues long. The CDR3 loop reads CAISEASGRAYEQYF.

This rearrangement joins TRBV5-1 to TRBJ2-1; TCRdb reports TRBD2, a call that lacks DNA to check it against. CDR1 SGHRS and CDR2 YFSETQ come from the germline V gene. CDR3 size: 15 residues. CDR3 protein: CASSLLAESYNEQFF.

The gene calls are TRBV11-2 and TRBJ2-1; the TCRdb D gene call, TRBD1, has no DNA to confirm it. The CDR3 runs to 18 residues. Germline assignment: CDR1 SGHAT and CDR2 FQNNGV. The CDR3 is CASIGLVWGKPGYNEQFF. The whole variable domain, remainder taken from reference TRBV11-2 and TRBJ2-1, is EAGVAQSPRYKIIEKRQSVAFWCNPISGHATLYWYQQILGQGPKLLIQFQNNGVVDDSQLPKDRFSAERLKGVDSTLKIQPAKLEDSAVYLCASIGLVWGKPGYNEQFFGPGTRLTVL.

The genes are TRBV11-2 and TRBJ2-1; the TCRdb D gene call, TRBD2, has no DNA to confirm it. There are 15 residues in the CDR3. Germline values: CDR1 SGHAT, CDR2 FQNNGV. CDR3 loop: CASSLEASGWNEQFF.

V gene TRBV7-9 combines with J gene TRBJ1-5; TCRdb's D call of TRBD1 is untestable without DNA. Per germline, CDR1 SEHNR and CDR2 FQNEAQ (reference sequence). The CDR3 loop spans 16 amino acids. The CDR3 loop is CASSFWGGTRNQPQHF.

This sequence joins TRBV5-1 and TRBJ2-7; TCRdb designates TRBD2, a call that cannot be tested without DNA. This CDR3 comprises 19 residues. Germline V gene data show CDR1 as SGHRS and CDR2 as YFSETQ. The CDR3 protein is CASSLYPPHPAGGKYEQYF.

The chain carries TRBV21-1 and TRBJ2-7; the D call of TRBD2 rests on TCRdb alone, since no DNA is present to check it. TRBV21-1 is reported as a pseudogene. The length of the CDR3 is 13 residues. This chain's CDR3 is CASMGGRNGVQYF.

This sequence joins TRBV7-3 and TRBJ2-1; there is no DNA to check the TCRdb D call of TRBD2. This CDR3 has 15 residues. Germline values: CDR1 SGHTA, CDR2 FQGTGA. The CDR3 loop is CASSLTSGRLDEQFF.

V and J are TRBV6-1 and TRBJ2-2; TCRdb's D call, TRBD1, is unchecked because there is no DNA. The CDR3 runs 15 residues. Germline V gene data show CDR1 as MNHNS and CDR2 as SASEGT. The CDR3 is CASKSTGEGTGELFF.

This chain joins TRBV10-3 and TRBJ1-4; without DNA, the TCRdb call of TRBD1 cannot be checked. The germline gives CDR1 ENHRY, CDR2 SYGVKD. CDR3 length: 14 residues. Here the CDR3 reads CAISRDTVREKLFF.

This chain uses TRBV6-5 with TRBJ2-2; TCRdb lists TRBD1, though no DNA is available to test this call. Looked up from germline, CDR1 is MNHEY and CDR2 is SVGAGI. The CDR3 is 13 amino acids. The CDR3: CASKGIGSGELFF.

J is TRBJ2-2 and V is TRBV3-1; the D call from TCRdb, TRBD1, cannot be confirmed without DNA. The CDR3 length is 14 residues. Germline assignment: CDR1 LGHDT and CDR2 YNNKEL (reference sequence). This CDR3 reads CASSQLRRVPELFF.

The gene calls are TRBV7-9 and TRBJ2-3; TCRdb's D call of TRBD2 is untestable without DNA. Germline values: CDR1 SEHNR, CDR2 FQNEAQ (reference sequence). This CDR3 has 14 amino acids. The chain's CDR3 is CASSFGGAGDTQYF.